This T cell receptor beta chain was captured by sequencing in a study of OX40 agonist ivuxolimab in advanced cancers. Regarding the complete study: Ivuxolimab was a fully human IgG2 agonistic monoclonal antibody targeting the costimulatory receptor OX40 (CD134). Intravenous ivuxolimab was administered to patients every 2 weeks at six dose levels: 0.01, 0.1, 0.3, 1.5, 3 and 10 mg/kg. Of the approximately 50 dose-escalation patients, hepatocellular carcinoma was present in about 20, melanoma in some 15, renal cell carcinoma in 9 and head and neck cancer in 9. A male proportion of nearly 85% and a mean age of around 60 years, ranging from 23 to 79, were recorded for the dose-escalation cohort. Prior anti-PD-1, anti-PD-L1 or anti-CTLA-4 therapy was permitted, and 40% of dose-escalation patients had received checkpoint inhibitors. Three dose-escalation patients achieved partial responses, one with hepatocellular carcinoma and two with cutaneous melanoma. The point of sequencing TCRbeta in the periphery was to test whether ivuxolimab changed TCR sequence diversity and drove clonal T-cell expansion. The paper covers the monotherapy dose-escalation part of the phase I ivuxolimab trial, which included N ≈ 50 patients. Study-wide findings and limitations: Low levels of normalized T-cell clonal expansion were also seen in some patients who did not respond. In partial responders in the 0.1-3.0 mg/kg groups, normalized peripheral clonal expansion was found to be among the lowest, especially among CD8+ T cells. At doses from 0.1 to 3.0 mg/kg, clonal expansion was seen in both CD4+ and CD8+ blood T cells between baseline and week 6. On average, CD8+ T cells showed more expanded clones than CD4+ T cells after ivuxolimab. The antigen specificity of the peripheral T cells that underwent clonal expansion was not determined.

The trial excluded patients who had a history of autoimmune disease or were on systemic immunosuppression. Peripheral blood for TCR sequencing was collected from all dose cohorts at baseline, on cycle 4 day 1, and on cycle 7 day 1. Samples were obtained from an open-label, multicenter, first-in-human phase I dose-escalation trial of ivuxolimab. Adults with locally advanced or metastatic melanoma, renal cell carcinoma, hepatocellular carcinoma or head and neck squamous cell carcinoma were enrolled in the trial. CD4+ and CD8+ T cells were sorted separately from peripheral blood before TCR sequencing. V gives up 1 base and J gives up 0 bases, and the segment between their germline ends measures 14 bases. Based on the germline V gene (reference sequence), the CDR1 and CDR2 sequences are SGHKS and YYEKEE. The CDR3 starts with the cysteine, ends with the phenylalanine, and has 17 residues. Of all the DNA, just the CDR3 is kept, 51 bases in frame from base 1.

Concerning this clone itself: What this receptor recognizes is not known. One base away there is no much larger clone; base qualities are not given.

Genomic DNA was extracted from sorted cells for sequencing of the TCRbeta CDR3 region. The immunoSEQ Assay was used for sequencing of TCRbeta CDR3 regions. TCRdb took this table from immuneACCESS and kept in-frame rearrangements with V and J called. Such tables lack part of the clones; where checked against another copy, unresolved V genes explain under half of the gap, and the rest is unexplained. The table for this sample lists 65,000 to 75,000 clones; roughly 85% of them were counted only once. The ten largest clones add up to under 2.5% of the sample. The rearranged segments are TRBV5-5 and TRBJ2-4, with TRBD2 as a weak D call on 6 bases. The clonotype originates from an adult with an advanced solid tumor such as melanoma, head and neck, liver or kidney cancer. The sequences come from CD4+ or CD8+ T cells sorted from blood, collected in a trial of the OX40 agonist ivuxolimab. Here the CDR3 is given as CASSLWGVLLAKNIQYF. The nucleotide sequence is TGTGCCAGCAGCTTGTGGGGGGTATTATTAGCCAAAAACATTCAGTACTTC.